The present entry profiles one T cell receptor (beta chain) with its context. This specimen comes from a study of blood T cell repertoires in COVID-19. TCRdb keeps only in-frame clones here, not all; method: immunoSEQ multiplex PCR. This table has tens of thousands of clones, around nine tenths appearing once. The source material was peripheral blood. This TCR was sampled from a man aged 80 or over with active or convalescent COVID-19.

CDR3 DNA sequence: TGTGCCAGTAGCGGGGGGAATGGTGGCTACACCTTC. Translation gives CASSGGNGGYTF. This rearrangement joins TRBV2 to TRBJ1-2; the D gene is possibly TRBD1 (5 bases). The CDR3 extends over 12 amino acids. The V end was cut by 9 bases, the J end by 7 bases, with 15 bases between. Germline CDR1 and CDR2: SNHLY and FYNNEI.